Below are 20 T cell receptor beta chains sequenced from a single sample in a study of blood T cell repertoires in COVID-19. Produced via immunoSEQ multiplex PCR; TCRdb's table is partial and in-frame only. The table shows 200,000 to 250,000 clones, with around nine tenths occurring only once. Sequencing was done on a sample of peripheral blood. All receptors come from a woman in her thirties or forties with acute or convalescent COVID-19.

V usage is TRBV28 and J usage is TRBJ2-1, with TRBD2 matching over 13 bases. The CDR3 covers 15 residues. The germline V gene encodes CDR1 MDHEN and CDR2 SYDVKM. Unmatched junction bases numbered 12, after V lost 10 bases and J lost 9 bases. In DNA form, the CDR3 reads TGTGCCACAAACCCGGGACTAGCGGGGACCGTTGAGCAGTTCTTC. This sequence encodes CATNPGLAGTVEQFF.

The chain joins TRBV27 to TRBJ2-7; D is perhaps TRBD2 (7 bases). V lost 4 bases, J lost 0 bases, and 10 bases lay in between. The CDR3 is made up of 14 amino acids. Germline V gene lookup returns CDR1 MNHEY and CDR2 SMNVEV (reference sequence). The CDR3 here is CASSSGGPSYEQYV. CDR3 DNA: TGTGCCAGCAGTTCCGGGGGGCCCTCCTACGAGCAGTACGTC.

In DNA, the CDR3 is TGTGCCAGCAGCCCCGGACTAGCGGGGGGAAACACCGGGGAGCTGTTTTTT. Protein sequence: CASSPGLAGGNTGELFF. The chain carries TRBV11-2 and TRBJ2-2, with 14 bases aligning to TRBD2. CDR1 is SGHAT and CDR2 is FQNNGV in the germline V gene. There are 17 residues in the CDR3. Trimming at V came to 5 bases and at J to 2 bases, leaving 4 bases not matched to a gene.

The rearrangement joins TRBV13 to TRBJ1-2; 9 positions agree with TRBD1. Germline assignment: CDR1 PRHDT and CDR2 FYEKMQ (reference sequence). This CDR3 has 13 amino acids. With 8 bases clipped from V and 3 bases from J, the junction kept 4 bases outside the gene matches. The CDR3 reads CASGRQGDYGYTF. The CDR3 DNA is TGTGCCAGCGGGCGACAGGGGGACTATGGCTACACCTTC. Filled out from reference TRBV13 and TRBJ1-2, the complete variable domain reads AAGVIQSPRHLIKEKRETATLKCYPIPRHDTVYWYQQGPGQDPQFLISFYEKMQSDKGSIPDRFSAQQFSDYHSELNMSSLELGDSALYFCASGRQGDYGYTFGSGTRLTVV.

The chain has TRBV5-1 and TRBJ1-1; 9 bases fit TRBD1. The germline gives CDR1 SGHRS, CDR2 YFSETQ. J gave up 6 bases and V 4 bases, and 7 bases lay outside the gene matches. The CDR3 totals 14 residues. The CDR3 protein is CASSPYRTGAEAFF. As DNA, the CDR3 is TGCGCCAGCAGCCCATATCGGACAGGGGCTGAAGCTTTCTTT.

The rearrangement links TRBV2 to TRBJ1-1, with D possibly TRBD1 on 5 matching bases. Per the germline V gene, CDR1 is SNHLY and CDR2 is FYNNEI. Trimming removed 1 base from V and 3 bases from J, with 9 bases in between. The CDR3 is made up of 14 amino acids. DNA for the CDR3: TGTGCCAGCAGTGAAGACGCCAGGGACACTGAAGCTTTCTTT. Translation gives CASSEDARDTEAFF.

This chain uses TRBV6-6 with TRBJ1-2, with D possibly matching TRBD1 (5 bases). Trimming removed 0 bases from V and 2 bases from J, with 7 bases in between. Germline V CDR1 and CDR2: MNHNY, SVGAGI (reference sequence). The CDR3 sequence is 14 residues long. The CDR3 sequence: CASSYSGQNYGYTF. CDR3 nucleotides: TGTGCCAGCAGTTACTCGGGGCAGAACTATGGCTACACCTTC.

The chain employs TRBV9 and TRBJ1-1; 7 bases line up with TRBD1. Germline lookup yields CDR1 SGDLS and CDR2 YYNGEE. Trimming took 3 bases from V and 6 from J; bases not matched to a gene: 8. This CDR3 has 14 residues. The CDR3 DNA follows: TGTGCCAGCAGCGCGGGACAGCCAGTATCTGAAGCTTTCTTT. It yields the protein CASSAGQPVSEAFF.

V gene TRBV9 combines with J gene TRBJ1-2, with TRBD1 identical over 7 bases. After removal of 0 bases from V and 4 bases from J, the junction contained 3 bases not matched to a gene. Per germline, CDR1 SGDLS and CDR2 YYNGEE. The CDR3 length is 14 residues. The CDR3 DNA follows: TGTGCCAGCAGCGTAGCAGGGGGAATCTATGGCTACACCTTC. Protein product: CASSVAGGIYGYTF. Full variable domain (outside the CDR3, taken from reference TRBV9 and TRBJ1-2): DSGVTQTPKHLITATGQRVTLRCSPRSGDLSVYWYQQSLDQGLQFLIQYYNGEERAKGNILERFSAQQFPDLHSELNLSSLELGDSALYFCASSVAGGIYGYTFGSGTRLTVV.

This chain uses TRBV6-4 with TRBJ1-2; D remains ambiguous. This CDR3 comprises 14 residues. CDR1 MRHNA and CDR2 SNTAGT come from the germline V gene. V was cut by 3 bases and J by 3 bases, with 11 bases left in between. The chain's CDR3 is CASSDGSPYYGYTF. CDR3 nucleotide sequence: TGTGCCAGCAGTGATGGGAGCCCATACTATGGCTACACCTTC.

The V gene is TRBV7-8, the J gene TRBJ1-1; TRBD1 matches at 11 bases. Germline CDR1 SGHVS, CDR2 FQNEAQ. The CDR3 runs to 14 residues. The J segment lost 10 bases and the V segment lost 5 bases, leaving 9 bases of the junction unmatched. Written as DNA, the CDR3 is TGTGCCAGCAGCCCAGAGGACAGGGGGCTTCGAGCTTTCTTT. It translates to CASSPEDRGLRAFF.

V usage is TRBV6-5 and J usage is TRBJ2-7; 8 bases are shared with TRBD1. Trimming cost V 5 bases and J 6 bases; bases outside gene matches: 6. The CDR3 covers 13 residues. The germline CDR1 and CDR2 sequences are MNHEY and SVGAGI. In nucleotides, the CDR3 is TGTGCCAGCAGTCCGGACAGGGCTTCCGAGCAGTACGTC. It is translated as CASSPDRASEQYV.

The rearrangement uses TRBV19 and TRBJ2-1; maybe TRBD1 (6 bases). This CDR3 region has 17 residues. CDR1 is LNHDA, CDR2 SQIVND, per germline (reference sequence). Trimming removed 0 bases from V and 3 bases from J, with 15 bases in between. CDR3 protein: CASSIDPSGDLYNEQFF. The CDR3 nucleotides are TGTGCCAGTAGTATAGACCCCTCAGGGGATCTCTACAATGAGCAGTTCTTC. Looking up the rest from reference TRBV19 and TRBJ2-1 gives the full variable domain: DGGITQSPKYLFRKEGQNVTLSCEQNLNHDAMYWYRQDPGQGLRLIYYSQIVNDFQKGDIAEGYSVSREKKESFPLTVTSAQKNPTAFYLCASSIDPSGDLYNEQFFGPGTRLTVL.

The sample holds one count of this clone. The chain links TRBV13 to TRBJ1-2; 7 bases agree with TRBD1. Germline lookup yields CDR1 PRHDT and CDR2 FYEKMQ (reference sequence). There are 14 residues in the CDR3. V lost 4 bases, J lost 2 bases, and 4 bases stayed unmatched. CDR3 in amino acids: CASSSRQGNYGYTF. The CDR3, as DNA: TGTGCCAGCAGCTCCCGACAGGGAAACTATGGCTACACCTTC.

The CDR3 loop is CATSDPRTGWSGYTF. Here the CDR3 DNA reads TGTGCCACCAGTGATCCCCGGACAGGGTGGAGTGGCTACACCTTC. V usage is TRBV24-1 and J usage is TRBJ1-2; 8 bases align to TRBD1. The J segment lost 7 bases and the V segment lost 3 bases, leaving 9 bases of the junction unmatched. The CDR3 is 15 residues long. The germline gives CDR1 KGHDR, CDR2 SFDVKD.

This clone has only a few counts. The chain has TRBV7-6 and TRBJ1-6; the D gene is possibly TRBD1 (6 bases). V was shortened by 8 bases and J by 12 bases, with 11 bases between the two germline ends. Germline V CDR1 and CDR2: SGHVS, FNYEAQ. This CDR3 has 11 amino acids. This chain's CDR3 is CASGNREPLHF. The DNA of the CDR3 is TGTGCCAGCGGGAACAGGGAACCCCTCCACTTT.

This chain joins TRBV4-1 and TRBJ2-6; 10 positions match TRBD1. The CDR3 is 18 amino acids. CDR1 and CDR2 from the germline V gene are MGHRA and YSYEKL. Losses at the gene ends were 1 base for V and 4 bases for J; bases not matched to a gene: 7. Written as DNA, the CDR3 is TGCGCCAGCAGCCAAGGGAGACAGGGGGCTGTGGGGGCCAACGTCCTGACTTTC. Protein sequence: CASSQGRQGAVGANVLTF.

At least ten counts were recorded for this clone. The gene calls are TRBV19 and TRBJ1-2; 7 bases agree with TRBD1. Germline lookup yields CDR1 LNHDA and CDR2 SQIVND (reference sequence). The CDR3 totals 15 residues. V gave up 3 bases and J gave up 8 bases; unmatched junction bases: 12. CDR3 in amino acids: CASSIPLGTDKGYTF. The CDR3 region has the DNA TGTGCCAGTAGTATCCCTCTCGGGACAGATAAGGGCTACACCTTC. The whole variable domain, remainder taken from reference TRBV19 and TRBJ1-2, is DGGITQSPKYLFRKEGQNVTLSCEQNLNHDAMYWYRQDPGQGLRLIYYSQIVNDFQKGDIAEGYSVSREKKESFPLTVTSAQKNPTAFYLCASSIPLGTDKGYTFGSGTRLTVV.

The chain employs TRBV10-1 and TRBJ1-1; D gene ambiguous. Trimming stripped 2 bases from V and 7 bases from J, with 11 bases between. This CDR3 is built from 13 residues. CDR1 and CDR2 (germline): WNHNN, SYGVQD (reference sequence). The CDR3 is CASSETRGGEAFF. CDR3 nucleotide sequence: TGCGCCAGCAGTGAGACCCGCGGCGGTGAAGCTTTCTTT.

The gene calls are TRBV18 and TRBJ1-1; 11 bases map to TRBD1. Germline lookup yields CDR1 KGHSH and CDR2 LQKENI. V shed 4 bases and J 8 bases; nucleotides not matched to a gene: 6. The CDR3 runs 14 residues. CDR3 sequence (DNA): TGTGCCAGCTCACAATCGGACAGGGGGCGCGAAGCTTTCTTT. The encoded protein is CASSQSDRGREAFF.